The 20 T cell receptor beta chains listed next were all sequenced from one sample in a study of T cells in Graves' hyperthyroidism and ophthalmopathy (dated by TCRdb to about 2019). Library generation was performed with multiplex PCR. Sequencing used an Illumina HiSeq 2000. The TCR beta CDR3 regions were amplified from RNA transcripts. The TCR CDR3 was subjected to a first round of RT-PCR using the HTBI primer set and the Qiagen OneStep RT-PCR kit. TCRdb took the public reads, trimmed them with fastp at Q25, ran MiXCR for clone calling and kept in-frame beta chains. Identical CDR3 protein sequences are pooled into one entry, listed with their most common genes and DNA. This sample is represented by 400,000 to 550,000 distinct CDR3 sequences; about an eighth of them were singletons. The ten largest clones take up 15% to 20% of the sample. The sequencing input was blood. Every receptor here comes from a young woman with Graves' hyperthyroidism.

The chain combines TRBV15 with TRBJ1-4; tentatively, D is TRBD1 (6 bases). The CDR3 length is 15 residues. Germline CDR1 is LNHNV and CDR2 is YYDKDF (reference sequence). Trimming took 1 base from V and 8 from J, leaving 14 bases between them. The CDR3 DNA reads TGTGCCACCAGCAGAGGTCAGGGGACGGACGAAAAACTGTTTTTT. It is translated as CATSRGQGTDEKLFF.

This clonotype was found many times. V gene TRBV5-1 combines with J gene TRBJ2-1; perhaps TRBD2 as D (5 bases). This CDR3 has 16 residues. The germline V gene has CDR1 SGHRS and CDR2 YFSETQ. Between the trimmed V and J ends, which lost 4 bases and 0 bases, there was a span of 14 bases. The CDR3 DNA reads as TGCGCCAGCAGCACCCAGAGCGGATACTCCTACAATGAGCAGTTCTTC. Protein product: CASSTQSGYSYNEQFF.

This clonotype occurred many times. It is unclear where the CDR3 begins or ends on the DNA, so no DNA is shown, and the CDR3 is as TCRdb lists it. The genes are TRBV2 and TRBJ2-3; the table's D call of TRBD1 was not tested on the DNA. The V gene's germline CDR1 is SNHLY and CDR2 FYNNEI. The CDR3 sequence runs 14 residues, both termini included. The CDR3 protein is CASSERWGAGAGYF.

The J gene is TRBJ2-2, the V gene TRBV7-7; 10 bases line up with TRBD1. The CDR3 is 17 residues long. V was clipped by 5 bases and J by 7 bases; unmatched bases: 13. Per germline, CDR1 SSHAT and CDR2 FNYEAQ (reference sequence). The DNA for the CDR3 is TGTGCCAGCAGCCCCTCGCCGGGACAGGGGACGAGCGGGGAGCTGTTTTTT. Translating gives CASSPSPGQGTSGELFF.

This clonotype was recorded many times. CDR3 in DNA: TGTGCCAGCAGTTTGACGCAGCGGAACACTGAAGCTTTCTTT. Its translation is CASSLTQRNTEAFF. The chain uses TRBV27 and TRBJ1-1; D is unclear. Trimming removed 3 bases from V and 1 base from J, with 9 bases in between. Looked up from germline, CDR1 is MNHEY and CDR2 is SMNVEV (reference sequence). The CDR3 runs 14 residues.

The chain uses TRBV27 and TRBJ1-2; D is possibly TRBD1 (6 bases). Trimming pared 3 bases from V and 2 bases from J, leaving 10 bases between. CDR1 and CDR2 (germline): MNHEY, SMNVEV (reference sequence). The length of the CDR3 is 14 residues. CDR3 sequence: CASSFWGRNYGYTF. The CDR3 region has the DNA TGTGCCAGCAGTTTTTGGGGGCGCAACTATGGCTACACCTTC.

Many counts were recorded for this clonotype. The CDR3 is CASSGGSNYGYTF. The CDR3 coding sequence is TGTGCCAGCTCGGGCGGTTCTAACTATGGCTACACCTTC. This rearrangement joins TRBV6-1 to TRBJ1-2, with D unresolved. The CDR3 spans 13 residues. Trimming pared 8 bases from V and 0 bases from J, leaving 10 bases between. The germline V gene has CDR1 MNHNS and CDR2 SASEGT.

This clonotype occurred a few times. The V call is TRBV6-5, the J call TRBJ2-3; D is ambiguous. Trimming took off 0 bases at V and 3 bases at J, with 13 bases between the two ends. The CDR3 contains 16 residues. CDR1 MNHEY and CDR2 SVGAGI come from the germline V gene. The CDR3 region has the DNA TGTGCCAGCAGTTACTCATTTAGGGTTCGGACAGATACGCAGTATTTT. Its protein is CASSYSFRVRTDTQYF.

The chain carries TRBV7-3 and TRBJ2-2, with TRBD1 matching 9 bases. J lost 4 bases, V lost 4 bases, and 4 bases had no gene match. In germline, CDR1 is SGHTA, CDR2 FQGTGA. The CDR3 is made up of 15 amino acids. This CDR3 reads CASSSRQGGTGELFF. The CDR3 region has the DNA TGTGCCAGCAGCTCGAGACAGGGGGGCACCGGGGAGCTGTTTTTT.

This clonotype was found many times. The V call is TRBV19, the J call TRBJ1-2, with D possibly matching TRBD1 (5 bases). CDR1 is LNHDA and CDR2 is SQIVND in the germline V gene (reference sequence). V dropped 7 bases and J dropped 8 bases, with 20 bases sitting between them. This CDR3 is 14 amino acids long. CDR3 bases: TGTGCCAGTACCCCCGGGGCAGGGCCGGGGGGCTACACCTTC. It yields the protein CASTPGAGPGGYTF.

This clonotype was picked up many times. This rearrangement joins TRBV2 to TRBJ2-2; D may be TRBD2 (6 bases). CDR1 is SNHLY and CDR2 is FYNNEI in the germline V gene. The CDR3 has 16 residues. The V end lost 1 base, the J end lost 8 bases, and 17 bases lay between the germline ends. This CDR3 is CASSEGLIRGWGELFF. CDR3 coding DNA: TGTGCCAGCAGTGAAGGATTAATACGGGGGTGGGGGGAGCTGTTTTTT.

In this sample, this clonotype turned up many times. The rearrangement links TRBV3-1 to TRBJ2-2; no clear D gene. Trimming left V 4 bases short and J 0 bases short, with 12 bases between. The V gene's germline CDR1 is LGHDT and CDR2 YNNKEL (reference sequence). The CDR3 totals 16 residues. This CDR3 reads CASSLIRSSNTGELFF. In DNA form, the CDR3 reads TGTGCCAGCAGCCTCATCCGAAGTTCGAACACCGGGGAGCTGTTTTTT.

This clonotype was seen repeatedly, ten times or more. As DNA, the CDR3 is TGTGCCAGAAACCACTACAATGAGCAGTTCTTC. Translating gives CARNHYNEQFF. The V gene is TRBV19, the J gene TRBJ2-1; no clear D gene. The CDR3 sequence is 11 residues long. With 9 bases removed from V and 3 bases from J, the gap between germline ends came to 6 bases. From germline, CDR1 is LNHDA and CDR2 SQIVND (reference sequence).

This clonotype has a count of ten or more. The chain recombines TRBV27 with TRBJ1-2, with D possibly being TRBD1 (6 bases). Germline V gene data show CDR1 as MNHEY and CDR2 as SMNVEV (reference sequence). With 2 bases removed from V and 6 bases from J, the gap between germline ends came to 22 bases. The CDR3 totals 17 residues. The DNA for the CDR3 is TGTGCCAGCAGTTTACGGGCAGGGGAAGGTGGTAGGGATGGCTACACCTTC. Its protein product is CASSLRAGEGGRDGYTF.

This clonotype was seen many times. The rearrangement uses TRBV6-1 and TRBJ2-7, with a tentative D call TRBD2 (6 bases). Per germline, CDR1 MNHNS and CDR2 SASEGT. Deletions cut 5 bases from V and 1 base from J, with 12 bases between. The CDR3 sequence is 14 residues long. The chain's CDR3 is CASSQRAGSYEQYV. The CDR3 DNA reads as TGTGCCAGCAGTCAGCGGGCAGGGTCCTACGAGCAGTACGTC.

This clonotype was seen at least ten times. The chain has TRBV3-1 and TRBJ1-1; a weak D match, TRBD1 (5 bases). CDR1 is LGHDT, CDR2 YNNKEL, per germline (reference sequence). The CDR3 is 12 amino acids. V lost 3 bases, J lost 5 bases, and 7 bases lay in between. CDR3 region: CASSQGVTEAFF. The CDR3 DNA follows: TGTGCCAGCAGCCAGGGGGTGACTGAAGCTTTCTTT.

Many counts were recorded for this clonotype. The chain links TRBV20-1 to TRBJ2-2; D gene unclear. The germline V gene has CDR1 DFQATT and CDR2 SNEGSKA (reference sequence). The CDR3 runs to 13 residues. Trimming shortened V by 6 bases and J by 0 bases, and 8 bases separated the two germline ends. CDR3 amino acids: CSARASNTGELFF. The CDR3 DNA follows: TGCAGTGCCCGGGCGTCGAACACCGGGGAGCTGTTTTTT.

The table lists this clonotype with many counts. The gene calls are TRBV29-1 and TRBJ1-2; a possible D gene is TRBD1 (6 bases). CDR3 length: 13 amino acids. V was shortened by 6 bases and J by 3 bases, with 14 bases between the two germline ends. Germline V gene lookup returns CDR1 SQVTM and CDR2 ANQGSEA. The DNA for the CDR3 is TGCAGCGTCGGGGGGGGGCGGGACTATGGCTACACCTTC. Protein product: CSVGGGRDYGYTF. Looking up the rest from reference TRBV29-1 and TRBJ1-2 gives the full variable domain: SAVISQKPSRDICQRGTSLTIQCQVDSQVTMMFWYRQQPGQSLTLIATANQGSEATYESGFVIDKFPISRPNLTFSTLTVSNMSPEDSSIYLCSVGGGRDYGYTFGSGTRLTVV.

This clonotype was detected many times. This sequence joins TRBV29-1 and TRBJ1-1, with D uncertain. Germline CDR1 reads SQVTM; CDR2 reads ANQGSEA. The V gene lost 7 bases and the J gene lost 5 bases, with 8 bases spanning the gap. The CDR3 runs to 10 residues. The CDR3 loop reads CSALDTEAFF. DNA for the CDR3: TGCAGCGCTCTCGATACTGAAGCTTTCTTT.

The table lists this clonotype with many counts. This chain connects TRBV2 to TRBJ1-3, with no clear D. The CDR3 length is 16 residues. Trimming stripped 3 bases from V and 0 bases from J, with 12 bases between. CDR1 and CDR2 from the germline V gene are SNHLY and FYNNEI. The CDR3 protein is CASSEFGSSSGNTIYF. The CDR3 bases are TGTGCCAGCAGTGAGTTCGGCAGTTCCTCTGGAAACACCATATATTTT.